This T cell receptor (beta chain) was identified in a study of blood T cells in healthy people across ages. The junction had 5 bases not matched to a gene; V was cut back by 4 bases and J by 6 bases. Germline CDR1 and CDR2: DFQATT and SNEGSKA (reference sequence). This CDR3 has 13 amino acids. Alongside a J-beta primer mix, a sample-barcoded 5' primer served in a second PCR lasting roughly 6 to 12 cycles. TCRdb ran MiXCR on the 5' RACE reads and lists one entry per CDR3 protein. Of about 600,000 distinct CDR3 sequences listed, roughly 48% were seen once; the top ten hold just under 25%. The specimen was blood. This receptor was taken from a man older than 75 in good health. V is TRBV20-1 and J is TRBJ1-2; 10 bases are shared with TRBD1. The CDR3 DNA sequence: TGCAGTGCTACCGGCGGGACAGGGGATGGCTACACCTTC. Translation: CSATGGTGDGYTF.